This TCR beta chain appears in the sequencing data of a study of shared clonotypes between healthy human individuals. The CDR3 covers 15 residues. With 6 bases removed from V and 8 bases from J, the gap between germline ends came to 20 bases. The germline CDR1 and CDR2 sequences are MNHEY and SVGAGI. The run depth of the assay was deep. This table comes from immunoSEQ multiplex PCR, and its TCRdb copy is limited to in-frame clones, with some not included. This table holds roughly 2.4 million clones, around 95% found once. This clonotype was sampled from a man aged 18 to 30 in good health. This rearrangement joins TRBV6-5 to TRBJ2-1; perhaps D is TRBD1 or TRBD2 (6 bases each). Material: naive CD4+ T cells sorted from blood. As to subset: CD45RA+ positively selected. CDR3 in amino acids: CASRTGAGLGDEQFF. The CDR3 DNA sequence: TGTGCCAGCAGAACGGGGGCAGGGTTGGGCGATGAGCAGTTCTTC.